This T cell receptor (beta chain) emerged from a study of blood T cell repertoires in COVID-19. CDR1 and CDR2 (germline): SGHAT, FQNNGV. CDR3 length equals 15 residues. The V segment lost 4 bases and the J segment 0 bases; nucleotides outside the gene matches: 4. Assay used: immunoSEQ multiplex PCR; TCRdb lists only in-frame clones, some missing. The sample includes 200,000 to 250,000 clones, around 86% of them seen just once. This TCR derives from a woman aged 50 to 60 who had recovered from COVID-19. The rearrangement uses TRBV11-2 and TRBJ2-7; 9 positions agree with TRBD1. The sample comprised PBMCs or T cells enriched from blood (not recorded which). This chain's CDR3 is CASSYRTGVSYEQYF. The CDR3, as DNA: TGTGCCAGCAGCTACAGGACAGGGGTCTCCTACGAGCAGTACTTC.